One T cell receptor beta chain is described in this entry. The data were taken from a study of T cell changes during pregnancy in multiple sclerosis. V was shortened by 3 bases and J by 0 bases, with 11 bases between the two germline ends. This CDR3 contains 15 residues. Per germline, CDR1 LNHNV and CDR2 YYDKDF (reference sequence). TCRdb's table, derived via immunoSEQ multiplex PCR, lists solely in-frame clones and lacks some. The repertoire holds tens of thousands of clones, with 80% to 95% as singletons. The clonotype was recovered from a female donor in good health, enrolled as a control in a pregnancy study. The V gene is TRBV15, the J gene TRBJ1-1; no clear D gene. Specimen: peripheral blood, collected in the third trimester of pregnancy. This CDR3 is CATSRARTMNTEAFF. DNA of the CDR3: TGTGCCACCAGCAGGGCTCGAACCATGAACACTGAAGCTTTCTTT.